Listed below are T cell receptor beta chains from one sample, sequenced in a study of molecular identifiers for immune sequencing clone quantification. TCRdb passed the PCR reads through MiXCR, listing each CDR3 protein once. Found here are some 650,000 distinct CDR3 sequences, about 20% of them singletons; the top ten hold 0.85%. Sequencing used naive CD8+ T cells from blood, with Jurkat cell RNA spiked in. These receptors were obtained from a human donor in good health. Some libraries in this study had Jurkat cell RNA spiked in. The CDR3 runs from the conserved cysteine through the conserved F or W. The order of the fields is V gene, D gene, CDR3 length, CDR3 protein. A D gene is named only where the DNA matches it firmly.

v_gene: TRBV7-8; d_gene: TRBD1; len: 15; CDR3aa: CASSFRQGVRYEQYF
v_gene: TRBV12-3/TRBV12-4; d_gene: -; len: 15; CDR3aa: CASSLGSFTPGELFF
v_gene: TRBV6-5; d_gene: TRBD1; len: 15; CDR3aa: CASSSRQGVTGELFF
v_gene: TRBV27; d_gene: TRBD2; len: 22; CDR3aa: CASSSQRPVPGLAGGITDTQYF
v_gene: TRBV4-3; d_gene: -; len: 14; CDR3aa: CASSQLSGANVLTF
v_gene: TRBV14; d_gene: -; len: 16; CDR3aa: CASSQIGTPSTDTQYF
v_gene: TRBV19; d_gene: -; len: 11; CDR3aa: CASSSNYGYTF
v_gene: TRBV20-1; d_gene: -; len: 13; CDR3aa: CSARGGLYYEQYF
v_gene: TRBV5-1; d_gene: -; len: 15; CDR3aa: CASSLGNLRNTEAFF
v_gene: TRBV5-1; d_gene: -; len: 13; CDR3aa: CASTTSGHNEQFF
v_gene: TRBV9; d_gene: TRBD2; len: 16; CDR3aa: CASSTRTSGRAGELFF
v_gene: TRBV20-1; d_gene: TRBD2; len: 13; CDR3aa: CSAREAGEETQYF
v_gene: TRBV27; d_gene: -; len: 13; CDR3aa: CASSWQDSYEQYF
v_gene: TRBV6-5; d_gene: TRBD1; len: 13; CDR3aa: CASGGQGYDEQYF
v_gene: TRBV11-2; d_gene: -; len: 15; CDR3aa: CASSPPLQMNTEAFF
v_gene: TRBV5-6; d_gene: -; len: 16; CDR3aa: CASRPYLGGPTDTQYF
v_gene: TRBV9; d_gene: TRBD2; len: 14; CDR3aa: CASSLAGKADTQYF
v_gene: TRBV7-9; d_gene: -; len: 12; CDR3aa: CASSHLATEAFF
v_gene: TRBV7-9; d_gene: TRBD1; len: 14; CDR3aa: CASKSDRVDNEQFF
v_gene: TRBV4-3; d_gene: TRBD2; len: 18; CDR3aa: CASSSGLAGGSGANVLTF
v_gene: TRBV6-5; d_gene: -; len: 14; CDR3aa: CASRRDTANYGYTF
v_gene: TRBV30; d_gene: -; len: 13; CDR3aa: CAWSQGQFREQYF
v_gene: TRBV12-3/TRBV12-4; d_gene: TRBD2; len: 14; CDR3aa: CASTRLAAQETQYF
v_gene: TRBV4-2; d_gene: TRBD1; len: 17; CDR3aa: CASSLIRDSELSYEQYF
v_gene: TRBV29-1; d_gene: TRBD1; len: 12; CDR3aa: CSLQLGTAEAFF
v_gene: TRBV4-3; d_gene: -; len: 14; CDR3aa: CASSLLSRPYEQYF
v_gene: TRBV9; d_gene: -; len: 15; CDR3aa: CASSVGAADTDTQYF
v_gene: TRBV12-3/TRBV12-4; d_gene: -; len: 17; CDR3aa: CASSLGVRVSYNSPLHF
v_gene: TRBV14; d_gene: -; len: 15; CDR3aa: CASSQDTGTMVTQYF
v_gene: TRBV5-4; d_gene: -; len: 13; CDR3aa: CASSLDRIYEQYF